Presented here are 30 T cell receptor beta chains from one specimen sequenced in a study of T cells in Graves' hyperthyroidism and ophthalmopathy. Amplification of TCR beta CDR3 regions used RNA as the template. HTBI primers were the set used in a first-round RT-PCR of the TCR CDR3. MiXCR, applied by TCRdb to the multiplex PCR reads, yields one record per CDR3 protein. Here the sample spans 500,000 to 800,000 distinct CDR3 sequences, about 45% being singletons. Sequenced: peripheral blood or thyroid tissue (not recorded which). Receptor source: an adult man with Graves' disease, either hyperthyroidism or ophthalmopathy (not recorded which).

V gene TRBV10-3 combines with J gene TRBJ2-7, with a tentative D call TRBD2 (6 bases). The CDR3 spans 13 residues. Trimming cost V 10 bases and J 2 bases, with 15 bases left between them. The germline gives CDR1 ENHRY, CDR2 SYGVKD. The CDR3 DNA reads TGTGCCACCACGGAGGGTACAGCCTACGAGCAGTACTTC. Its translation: CATTEGTAYEQYF.

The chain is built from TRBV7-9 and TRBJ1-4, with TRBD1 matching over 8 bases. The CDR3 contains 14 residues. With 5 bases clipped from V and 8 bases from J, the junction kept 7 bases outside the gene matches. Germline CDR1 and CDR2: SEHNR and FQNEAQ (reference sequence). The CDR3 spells CASSAGGVREKLFF. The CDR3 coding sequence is TGTGCCAGCAGCGCAGGGGGCGTGAGGGAAAAACTGTTTTTT.

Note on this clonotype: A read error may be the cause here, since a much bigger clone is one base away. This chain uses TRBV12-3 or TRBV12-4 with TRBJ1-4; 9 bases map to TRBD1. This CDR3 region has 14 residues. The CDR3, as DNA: TGTGCCAGCAGCGTGGGACAGGGTAGCGAAACACTGTTTTTT. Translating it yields CASSVGQGSETLFF.

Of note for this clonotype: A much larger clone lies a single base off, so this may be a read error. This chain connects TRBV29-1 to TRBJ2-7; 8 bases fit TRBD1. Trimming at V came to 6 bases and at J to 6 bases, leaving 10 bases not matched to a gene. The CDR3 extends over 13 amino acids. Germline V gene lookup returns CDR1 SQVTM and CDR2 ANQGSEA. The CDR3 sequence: CSVDAGTGCEQYF. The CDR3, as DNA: TGCAGCGTGGATGCCGGGACAGGCTGCGAGCAGTACTTC.

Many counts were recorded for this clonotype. The CDR3: CASRPQGIRNTEAFF. In DNA, the CDR3 is TGTGCCAGCAGACCTCAGGGCATCAGGAACACTGAAGCTTTCTTT. The chain links TRBV7-2 to TRBJ1-1; weak D call: TRBD1 (5 bases). Trimming left V 6 bases short and J 1 base short, with 15 bases between. Germline values: CDR1 SGHTA, CDR2 FQGNSA. The CDR3 is 15 amino acids.

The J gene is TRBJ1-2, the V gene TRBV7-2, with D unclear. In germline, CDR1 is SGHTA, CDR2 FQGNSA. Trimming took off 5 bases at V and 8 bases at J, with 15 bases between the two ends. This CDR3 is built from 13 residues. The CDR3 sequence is CASSPSTSIGYTF. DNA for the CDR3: TGTGCCAGCAGCCCTTCGACTAGTATCGGCTACACCTTC. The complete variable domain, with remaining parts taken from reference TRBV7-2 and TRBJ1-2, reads GAGVSQSPSNKVTEKGKDVELRCDPISGHTALYWYRQSLGQGLEFLIYFQGNSAPDKSGLPSDRFSAERTGGSVSTLTIQRTQQEDSAVYLCASSPSTSIGYTFGSGTRLTVV.

CDR3 protein: CSALGDSYEQYF. The DNA of the CDR3 is TGCAGTGCACTCGGGGACTCCTACGAGCAGTACTTC. The chain carries TRBV20-1 and TRBJ2-7; tentatively, D is TRBD2 (5 bases). V was pared by 6 bases and J by 0 bases, with 9 bases between. CDR1 and CDR2 (germline): DFQATT, SNEGSKA (reference sequence). This CDR3 is built from 12 residues.

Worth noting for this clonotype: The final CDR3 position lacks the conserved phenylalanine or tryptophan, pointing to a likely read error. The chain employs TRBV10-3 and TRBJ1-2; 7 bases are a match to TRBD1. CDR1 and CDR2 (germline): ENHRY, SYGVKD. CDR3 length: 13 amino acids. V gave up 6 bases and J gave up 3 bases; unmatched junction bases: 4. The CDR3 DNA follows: TGTGCCATCAGCCTAGGGACAGACTATGGCTACACCCTC. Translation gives CAISLGTDYGYTL.

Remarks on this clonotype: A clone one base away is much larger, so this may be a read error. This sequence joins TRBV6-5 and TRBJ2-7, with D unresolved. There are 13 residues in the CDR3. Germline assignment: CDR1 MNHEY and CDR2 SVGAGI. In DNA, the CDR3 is TGTGCCATCAGTGAAATGGGGACCTACGAGCAGTACTTC. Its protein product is CAISEMGTYEQYF.

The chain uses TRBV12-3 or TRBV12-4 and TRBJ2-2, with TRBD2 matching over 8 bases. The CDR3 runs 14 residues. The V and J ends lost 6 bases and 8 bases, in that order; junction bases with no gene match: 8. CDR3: CASRPGGAEGELFF. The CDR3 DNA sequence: TGTGCCAGCAGACCCGGGGGGGCCGAAGGGGAGCTGTTTTTT.

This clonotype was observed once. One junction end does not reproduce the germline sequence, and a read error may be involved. This chain's CDR3 is CASSGTLRAGIREAQYF. As DNA, the CDR3 is TGTGCCAGCAGCGGTACTCTCCGAGCGGGGATCCGAGAGGCCCAGTACTTC. The gene calls are TRBV11-2 and TRBJ2-5; 7 nucleotides agree with TRBD2. Germline V lookup: CDR1 SGHAT, CDR2 FQNNGV. This CDR3 has 17 residues.

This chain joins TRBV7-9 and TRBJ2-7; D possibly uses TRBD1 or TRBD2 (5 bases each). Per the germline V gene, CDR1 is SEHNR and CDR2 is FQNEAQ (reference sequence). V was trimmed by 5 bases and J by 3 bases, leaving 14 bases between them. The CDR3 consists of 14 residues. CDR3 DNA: TGTGCCAGCAGCAAGGGGACGGATGGCTACGAGCAGTACTTC. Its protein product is CASSKGTDGYEQYF.

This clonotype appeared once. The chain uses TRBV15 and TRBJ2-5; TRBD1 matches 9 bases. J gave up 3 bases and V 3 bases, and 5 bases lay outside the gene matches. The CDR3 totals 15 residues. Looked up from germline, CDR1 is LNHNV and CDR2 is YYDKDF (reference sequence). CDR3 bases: TGTGCCACCAGCAGTTACGGACAGGGGAAAGAGACCCAGTACTTC. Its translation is CATSSYGQGKETQYF.

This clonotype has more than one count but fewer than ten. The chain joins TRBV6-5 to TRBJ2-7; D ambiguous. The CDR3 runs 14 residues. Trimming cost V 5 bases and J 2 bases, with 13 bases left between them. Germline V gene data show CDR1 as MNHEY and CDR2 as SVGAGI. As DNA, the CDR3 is TGTGCCAGCAGTGAAACCCGTGCGCCCTACGAGCAGTACTTC. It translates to CASSETRAPYEQYF.

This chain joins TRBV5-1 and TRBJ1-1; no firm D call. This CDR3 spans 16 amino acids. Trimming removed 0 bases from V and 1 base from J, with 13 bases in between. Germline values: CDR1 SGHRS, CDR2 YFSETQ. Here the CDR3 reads CASSLDGPDRNTEAFF. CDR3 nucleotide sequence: TGCGCCAGCAGCTTGGATGGGCCAGACCGGAACACTGAAGCTTTCTTT.

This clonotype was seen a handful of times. DNA for the CDR3: TGTGCCAGCAGCAGACAGGTGGCGAACTATGGCTACACCTTC. Its protein product is CASSRQVANYGYTF. The chain combines TRBV9 with TRBJ1-2; TRBD1 is a possible D gene (6 bases). This CDR3 has 14 residues. In germline, CDR1 is SGDLS, CDR2 YYNGEE. Deletions cut 4 bases from V and 2 bases from J, with 12 bases between.

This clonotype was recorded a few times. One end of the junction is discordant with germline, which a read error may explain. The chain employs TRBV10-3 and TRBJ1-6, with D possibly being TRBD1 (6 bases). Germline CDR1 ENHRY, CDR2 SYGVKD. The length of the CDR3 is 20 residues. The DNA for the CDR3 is TGTGCCAGCAGTCCTACACATACCGGGACAAGCCGCTCCTATAATTCACCCCTCCACTTT. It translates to CASSPTHTGTSRSYNSPLHF.

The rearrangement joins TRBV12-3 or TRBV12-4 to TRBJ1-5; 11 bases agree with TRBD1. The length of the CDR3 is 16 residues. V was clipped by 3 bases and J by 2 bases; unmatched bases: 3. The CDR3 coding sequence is TGTGCCAGCAGTTTCGGACAGGGGGCAGGCAATCAGCCCCAGCATTTT. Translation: CASSFGQGAGNQPQHF.

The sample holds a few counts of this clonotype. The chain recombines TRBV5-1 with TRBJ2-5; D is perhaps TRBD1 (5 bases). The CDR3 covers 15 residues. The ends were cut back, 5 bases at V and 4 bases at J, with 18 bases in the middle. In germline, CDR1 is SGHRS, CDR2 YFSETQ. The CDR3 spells CASRRQWTAPETQYF. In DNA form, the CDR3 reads TGCGCCAGCAGACGACAGTGGACCGCCCCAGAGACCCAGTACTTC.

DNA of the CDR3: TGTGCCATCAGTCAAGGGACGGCCTACGAGCAGTACTTC. Its protein product is CAISQGTAYEQYF. This rearrangement joins TRBV10-3 to TRBJ2-7; D tentatively fits TRBD1 or TRBD2 (5 bases each). CDR3 size: 13 residues. Trimming removed 5 bases at V and 2 bases at J, with 10 bases between. CDR1 and CDR2 (germline): ENHRY, SYGVKD.

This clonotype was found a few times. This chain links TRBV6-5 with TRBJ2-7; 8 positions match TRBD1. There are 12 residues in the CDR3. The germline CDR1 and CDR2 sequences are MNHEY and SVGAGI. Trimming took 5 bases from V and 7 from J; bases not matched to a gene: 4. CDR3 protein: CASSIGTGEQYF. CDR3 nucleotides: TGTGCCAGCAGTATTGGGACAGGTGAGCAGTACTTC.

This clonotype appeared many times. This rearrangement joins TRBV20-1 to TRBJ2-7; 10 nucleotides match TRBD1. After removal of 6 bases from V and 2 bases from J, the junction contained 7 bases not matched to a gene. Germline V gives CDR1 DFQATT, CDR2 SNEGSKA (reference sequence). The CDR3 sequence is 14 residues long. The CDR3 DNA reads TGCAGTGCGGTCCGGGACAGGGGTGCCTACGAGCAGTACTTC. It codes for CSAVRDRGAYEQYF.

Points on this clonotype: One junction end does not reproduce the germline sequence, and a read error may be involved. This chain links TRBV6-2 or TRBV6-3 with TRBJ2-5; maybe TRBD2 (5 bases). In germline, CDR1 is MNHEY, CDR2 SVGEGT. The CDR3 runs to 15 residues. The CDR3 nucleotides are TGTGCCAGCAGTTACTCGATAGGAGGCCACAGTGGAGCCGACTTC. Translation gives CASSYSIGGHSGADF.

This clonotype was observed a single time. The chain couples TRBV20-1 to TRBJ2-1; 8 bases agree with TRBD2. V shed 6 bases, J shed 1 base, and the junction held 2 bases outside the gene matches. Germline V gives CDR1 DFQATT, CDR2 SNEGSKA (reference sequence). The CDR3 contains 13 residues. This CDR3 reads CSAASGSYNEQFF. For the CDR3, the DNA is TGCAGTGCAGCTAGCGGGTCCTACAATGAGCAGTTCTTC.

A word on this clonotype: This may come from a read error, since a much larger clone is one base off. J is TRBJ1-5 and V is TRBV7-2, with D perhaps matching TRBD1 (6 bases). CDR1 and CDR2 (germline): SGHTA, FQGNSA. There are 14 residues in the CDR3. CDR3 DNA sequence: TGTGCCGGCAGCTTAGCCCAGGGGACTCAGCCCCAGCATTTT. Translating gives CAGSLAQGTQPQHF.

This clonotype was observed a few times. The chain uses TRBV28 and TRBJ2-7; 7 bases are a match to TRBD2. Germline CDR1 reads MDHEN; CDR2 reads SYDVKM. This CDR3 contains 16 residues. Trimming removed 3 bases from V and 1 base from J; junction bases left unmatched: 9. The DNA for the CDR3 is TGTGCCAGCAGTTTTAGTCTGGCGGGACTATCCTACGAGCAGTACTTC. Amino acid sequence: CASSFSLAGLSYEQYF.

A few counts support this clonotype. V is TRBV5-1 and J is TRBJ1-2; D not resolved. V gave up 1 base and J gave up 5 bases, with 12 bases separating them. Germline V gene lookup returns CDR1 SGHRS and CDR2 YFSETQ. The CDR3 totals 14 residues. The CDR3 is CASSLLSTDYGYTF. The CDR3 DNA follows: TGCGCCAGCAGCTTGCTTTCGACGGATTATGGCTACACCTTC. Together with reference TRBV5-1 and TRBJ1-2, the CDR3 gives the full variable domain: KAGVTQTPRYLIKTRGQQVTLSCSPISGHRSVSWYQQTPGQGLQFLFEYFSETQRNKGNFPGRFSGRQFSNSRSEMNVSTLELGDSALYLCASSLLSTDYGYTFGSGTRLTVV.

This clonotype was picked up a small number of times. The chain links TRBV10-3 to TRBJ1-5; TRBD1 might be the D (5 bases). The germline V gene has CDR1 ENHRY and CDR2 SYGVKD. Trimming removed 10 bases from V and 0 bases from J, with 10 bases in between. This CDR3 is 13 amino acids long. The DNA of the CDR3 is TGTGCCAGCGGACACATTAGCAATCAGCCCCAGCATTTT. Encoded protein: CASGHISNQPQHF.

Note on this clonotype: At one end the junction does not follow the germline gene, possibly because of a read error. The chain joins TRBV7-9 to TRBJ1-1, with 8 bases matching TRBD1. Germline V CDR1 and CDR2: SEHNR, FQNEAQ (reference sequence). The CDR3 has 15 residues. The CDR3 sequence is CASSGRTGSGTEAFF. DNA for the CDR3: TGCGCCAGCAGCGGGAGGACAGGGAGCGGCACTGAAGCTTTCTTT.

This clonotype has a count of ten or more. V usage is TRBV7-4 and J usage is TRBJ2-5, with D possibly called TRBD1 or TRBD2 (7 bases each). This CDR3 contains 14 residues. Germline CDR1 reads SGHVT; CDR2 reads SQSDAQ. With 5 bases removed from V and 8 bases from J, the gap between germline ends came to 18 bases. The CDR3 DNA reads TGTGCCAGCAGCCCGACAGGGCCGGGGGGTACCCAGTACTTC. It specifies CASSPTGPGGTQYF.